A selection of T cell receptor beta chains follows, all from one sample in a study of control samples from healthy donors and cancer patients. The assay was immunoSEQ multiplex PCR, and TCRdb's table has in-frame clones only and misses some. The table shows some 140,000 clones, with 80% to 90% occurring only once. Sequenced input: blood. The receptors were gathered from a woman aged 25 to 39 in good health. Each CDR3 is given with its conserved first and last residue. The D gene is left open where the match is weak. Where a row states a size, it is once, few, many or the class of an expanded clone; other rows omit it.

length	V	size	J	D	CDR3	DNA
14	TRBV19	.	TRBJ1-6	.	CASSIVGYNSPLHF	TGTGCCAGTAGTATAGTAGGCTATAATTCACCCCTCCACTTT
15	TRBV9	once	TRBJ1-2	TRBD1	CASSVDQGAFDGYTF	TGTGCCAGCAGCGTAGATCAGGGGGCATTCGACGGCTACACCTTC
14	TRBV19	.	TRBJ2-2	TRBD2	CARPLAANTGELFF	TGTGCCAGACCACTAGCGGCTAACACCGGGGAGCTGTTTTTT
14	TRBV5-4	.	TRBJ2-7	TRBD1	CASSLQQGSNEQYF	TGTGCCAGCAGCTTGCAACAGGGGAGCAACGAGCAGTACTTC
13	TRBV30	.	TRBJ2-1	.	CARSIKTTYEQFF	TGTGCCCGCTCCATTAAGACCACCTATGAGCAGTTCTTC
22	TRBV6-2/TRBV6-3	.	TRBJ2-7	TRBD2	CASGPRGRVGLAGEPGRYEQYF	TGTGCCAGCGGCCCGCGGGGGCGCGTAGGACTAGCGGGAGAGCCAGGGAGGTACGAGCAGTACTTC
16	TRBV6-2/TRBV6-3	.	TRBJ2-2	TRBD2	CASSNGGGWNTGELFF	TGTGCCAGCAGTAACGGCGGGGGATGGAACACCGGGGAGCTGTTTTTT
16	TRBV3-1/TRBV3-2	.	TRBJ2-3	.	CASSPPGIPLTETQYF	TGTGCCAGCAGCCCTCCTGGCATCCCCCTAACCGAGACGCAGTATTTT
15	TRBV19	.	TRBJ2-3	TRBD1	CASRKGAAWSDTQYF	TGTGCCAGTAGAAAGGGGGCGGCATGGTCAGATACGCAGTATTTT
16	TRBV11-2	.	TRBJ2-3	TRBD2	CASSLRLAGVSDTQYF	TGTGCCAGCAGCTTGAGGTTAGCGGGAGTTTCAGATACGCAGTATTTT
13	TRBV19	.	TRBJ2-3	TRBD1	CASRDRGKDTQYF	TGTGCCAGTAGGGACAGGGGTAAAGATACGCAGTATTTT
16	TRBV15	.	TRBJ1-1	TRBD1	CATSRDGTGTNTEAFF	TGTGCCACCAGCAGAGATGGGACAGGTACGAACACTGAAGCTTTCTTT
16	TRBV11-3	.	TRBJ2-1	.	CASSLDLGGGNNEQFF	TGTGCCAGCAGCTTAGATTTGGGGGGCGGAAACAATGAGCAGTTCTTC
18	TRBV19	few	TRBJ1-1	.	CASSITWSSGEKDTEAFF	TGTGCCAGTAGTATAACGTGGTCGAGTGGGGAGAAGGACACTGAAGCTTTCTTT
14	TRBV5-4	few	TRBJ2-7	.	CASSLLRGDYEQYF	TGTGCCAGCAGCTTGTTACGGGGAGACTACGAGCAGTACTTC
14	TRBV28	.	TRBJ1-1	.	CASSLAAMNTEAFF	TGTGCCAGCAGTTTAGCAGCCATGAACACTGAAGCTTTCTTT
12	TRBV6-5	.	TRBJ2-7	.	CASSSYLYEQYF	TGTGCCAGCAGTTCCTACCTCTACGAGCAGTACTTC
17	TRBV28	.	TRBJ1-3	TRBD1	CASSFNRGPNSGNTIYF	TGTGCCAGCAGTTTCAACAGGGGGCCGAACTCTGGAAACACCATATATTTT
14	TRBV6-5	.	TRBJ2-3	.	CASKVGLATDTQYF	TGTGCCAGCAAGGTTGGGCTAGCCACAGATACGCAGTATTTT
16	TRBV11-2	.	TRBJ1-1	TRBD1	CASSLVQGMVDTEAFF	TGTGCCAGCAGCTTAGTACAGGGGATGGTCGACACTGAAGCTTTCTTT
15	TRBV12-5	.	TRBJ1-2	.	CASGLVESSLRGYTF	TGTGCTAGTGGTTTGGTAGAGAGTTCCCTCCGTGGCTACACCTTC
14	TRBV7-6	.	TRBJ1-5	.	CASSLAGQHQPQHF	TGTGCCAGCAGCTTAGCAGGGCAACATCAGCCCCAGCATTTT
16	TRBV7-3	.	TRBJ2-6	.	CASSLSRDPGANVLTF	TGTGCCAGCAGCTTAAGCAGGGACCCTGGGGCCAACGTCCTGACTTTC
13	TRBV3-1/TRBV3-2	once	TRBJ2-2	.	CASRQMNTGELFF	TGTGCCAGCAGGCAGATGAACACCGGGGAGCTGTTTTTT
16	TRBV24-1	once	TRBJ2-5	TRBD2	CATSDPGLAGEETQYF	TGTGCCACCAGTGACCCGGGACTAGCGGGAGAAGAGACCCAGTACTTC
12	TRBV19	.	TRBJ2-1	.	CASSIRQNEQFF	TGTGCCAGTAGTATCCGGCAGAATGAGCAGTTCTTC
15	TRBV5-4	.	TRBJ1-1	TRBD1	CASSLVGQGGTEAFF	TGTGCCAGCAGCTTGGTAGGACAGGGGGGCACTGAAGCTTTCTTT
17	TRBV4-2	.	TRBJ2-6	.	CASSQGVQGSGANVLTF	TGTGCCAGCAGCCAAGGGGTGCAGGGCTCTGGGGCCAACGTCCTGACTTTC
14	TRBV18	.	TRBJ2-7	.	CASSPLSSTYEQYF	TGTGCCAGCTCACCGTTAAGCTCCACCTACGAGCAGTACTTC
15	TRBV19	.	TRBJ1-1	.	CASSIDGGRRAEAFF	TGTGCCAGTAGTATAGATGGAGGCCGGAGGGCTGAAGCTTTCTTT
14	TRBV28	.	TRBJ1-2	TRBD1	CASSLGQANYGYTF	TGTGCCAGCAGTTTAGGACAGGCCAACTATGGCTACACCTTC
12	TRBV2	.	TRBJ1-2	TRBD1	CASRGTGYGYTF	TGTGCCAGCAGAGGGACAGGCTATGGCTACACCTTC
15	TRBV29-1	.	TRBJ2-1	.	CSVEVWESAYNEQFF	TGCAGCGTTGAAGTTTGGGAAAGCGCCTACAATGAGCAGTTCTTC
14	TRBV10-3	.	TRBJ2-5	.	CAISEPGLQETQYF	TGTGCCATCAGTGAGCCCGGACTCCAAGAGACCCAGTACTTC
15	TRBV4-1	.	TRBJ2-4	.	CASSQVRLAKNIQYF	TGCGCCAGCAGCCAAGTGCGTCTAGCCAAAAACATTCAGTACTTC
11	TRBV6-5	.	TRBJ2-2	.	CASREAGELFF	TGTGCCAGCAGAGAGGCCGGGGAGCTGTTTTTT
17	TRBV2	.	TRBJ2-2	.	CASSERRSERYTGELFF	TGTGCCAGCAGTGAGCGGCGTAGCGAGAGATATACCGGGGAGCTGTTTTTT